This TCR beta chain is from a study of graft-versus-host responses after intestinal transplantation. Study summary: Each transplant was multivisceral, liver-intestinal, or isolated intestinal.

Trimming took 5 bases from V and 5 from J, leaving 18 bases between them. CDR3 length equals 15 residues. The germline V gene has CDR1 SEHNR and CDR2 FQNEAQ (reference sequence). The table came from immunoSEQ multiplex PCR; TCRdb's copy has only in-frame clones and leaves some out. This repertoire shows 90,000 to 120,000 clones, approximately 86% found once; its top ten account for about 0.73%. Worth noting for this clone: As yet, its antigen is unknown.

Study-wide points: The study associated peak circulating GvH clone levels with early post-transplant HvG declines. Across patients carrying graft-donor T cell macrochimerism, allografts held high graft-versus-host to host-versus-graft clonal ratios. Some GvH clones appeared in ileal mucosa or blood before recipient bone marrow.

The chain employs TRBV7-9 and TRBJ2-5, with D possibly matching TRBD2 (6 bases). The specimen comprised unstimulated CD4+ T cells sorted from spleen or lymph node cells, sampled before transplant. The sequence derives from a human donor who was the organ donor for an intestinal transplant. For the CDR3, the DNA is TGTGCCAGCAGCCCCCTTATGGGGGGTAGGGAGACCCAGTACTTC. It is translated as CASSPLMGGRETQYF.